Shown below are 26 T cell receptor beta chains from a single sample sequenced in a study of T cell responses to AZD1222 COVID-19 vaccine (dated by TCRdb to about 2021). The label giving this sample's time point can be read as: baseline before first vaccination. Library creation used the immunoSEQ multiplex PCR assay. What TCRdb holds here is the immuneACCESS table cut down to in-frame rearrangements. Part of the clones is not present; checked against another copy, under half of the missing clones reflect an unresolved V gene, and the others are unexplained. The sample contains approximately 160,000 clones, around 92% of them found a single time. The ten most abundant clones make up about 0.9% of the sample. Material: peripheral blood, obtained on day 0 of AZD1222 vaccination. The receptors were sampled from an adult in good health.

The chain has TRBV2 and TRBJ2-2; TRBD2 aligns across 7 bases. CDR1 is SNHLY, CDR2 FYNNEI, per germline. Losses at the gene ends were 7 bases for V and 1 base for J; bases not matched to a gene: 6. The CDR3 loop spans 15 amino acids. The CDR3 spells CASIGPGGNTGELFF. As DNA, the CDR3 is TGTGCCAGCATAGGTCCGGGGGGGAACACCGGGGAGCTGTTTTTT. The full variable domain, its missing parts supplied by reference TRBV2 and TRBJ2-2, is EPEVTQTPSHQVTQMGQEVILRCVPISNHLYFYWYRQILGQKVEFLVSFYNNEISEKSEIFDDQFSVERPDGSNFTLKIRSTKLEDSAMYFCASIGPGGNTGELFFGEGSRLTVL.

The chain carries TRBV4-2 and TRBJ2-5; TRBD2 matches 10 bases. Germline values: CDR1 LGHNA, CDR2 YNFKEQ. Germline trimming cut 0 bases from V and 3 bases from J; bases unmatched to any gene: 7. This CDR3 is 17 amino acids long. The CDR3 is CASSQDTSGVRKETQYF. In DNA, the CDR3 is TGTGCCAGCAGCCAAGATACTAGCGGGGTAAGGAAAGAGACCCAGTACTTC.

The chain is built from TRBV29-1 and TRBJ1-1, with D unresolved. This CDR3 spans 12 amino acids. Germline CDR1 is SQVTM and CDR2 is ANQGSEA. V lost 6 bases to trimming and J lost 3 bases, with 11 bases between them. CDR3 DNA sequence: TGCAGCGTGGTCCGCGAGTACACTGAAGCTTTCTTT. This encodes CSVVREYTEAFF.

This clone has just one count. In DNA form, the CDR3 reads TGCAGCGTGAACCGGGACAGGGACACTGAAGCTTTCTTT. Translated, it gives CSVNRDRDTEAFF. The V call is TRBV29-1, the J call TRBJ1-1; 9 bases map to TRBD1. The ends lost 6 bases at V and 3 bases at J; junction bases unmatched: 5. CDR1 and CDR2 (germline): SQVTM, ANQGSEA. The CDR3 covers 13 residues. The whole variable domain, filled in from reference TRBV29-1 and TRBJ1-1, reads SAVISQKPSRDICQRGTSLTIQCQVDSQVTMMFWYRQQPGQSLTLIATANQGSEATYESGFVIDKFPISRPNLTFSTLTVSNMSPEDSSIYLCSVNRDRDTEAFFGQGTRLTVV.

CDR3 coding DNA: TGTGCCAGCAGCCCTGGGGTTTACAATGAGCAGTTCTTC. It translates to CASSPGVYNEQFF. The chain links TRBV7-3 to TRBJ2-1; no clear D. There are 13 residues in the CDR3. Germline V CDR1 and CDR2: SGHTA, FQGTGA. The V end was cut by 5 bases, the J end by 4 bases, with 9 bases between.

The gene calls are TRBV10-3 and TRBJ1-6; D uncertain. V was pared by 7 bases and J by 10 bases, with 17 bases between. Germline V gene sequence: CDR1 ENHRY, CDR2 SYGVKD. The CDR3 is 14 amino acids. For the CDR3, the DNA is TGTGCCATCACCGAGAAGGAAGGTGGCTCACCCCTCCACTTT. Translation: CAITEKEGGSPLHF.

The rearrangement uses TRBV27 and TRBJ2-1, with 7 nucleotides matching TRBD2. V dropped 6 bases and J dropped 0; count of bases not matched to a gene: 5. In germline, CDR1 is MNHEY, CDR2 SMNVEV (reference sequence). The CDR3 runs to 15 residues. CDR3 nucleotides: TGTGCCAGCAGATCGGGCGGGGGCTCCTACAATGAGCAGTTCTTC. It yields the protein CASRSGGGSYNEQFF.

The V gene is TRBV4-1, the J gene TRBJ1-6, with 8 bases identical to TRBD1. The CDR3 is made up of 17 amino acids. Losses at the gene ends were 0 bases for V and 4 bases for J; bases not matched to a gene: 5. Germline CDR1 is MGHRA and CDR2 is YSYEKL. CDR3 bases: TGCGCCAGCAGCCAAGATGCCACAGGGGGATATAATTCACCCCTCCACTTT. This codes for CASSQDATGGYNSPLHF.

The V call is TRBV18, the J call TRBJ1-1; D unclear. Germline CDR1 KGHSH, CDR2 LQKENI. This CDR3 is 13 amino acids long. V gave up 6 bases and J gave up 5 bases, with 13 bases separating them. The CDR3 protein is CASSAGVDTEAFF. The DNA of the CDR3 is TGTGCCAGCTCGGCCGGGGTAGATACTGAAGCTTTCTTT. Supplemented by reference TRBV18 and TRBJ1-1, the full variable domain reads NAGVMQNPRHLVRRRGQEARLRCSPMKGHSHVYWYRQLPEEGLKFMVYLQKENIIDESGMPKERFSAEFPKEGPSILRIQQVVRGDSAAYFCASSAGVDTEAFFGQGTRLTVV.

J is TRBJ1-3 and V is TRBV11-2; maybe TRBD1 (5 bases). V gave up 1 base and J gave up 0 bases, with 16 bases separating them. The germline V gene encodes CDR1 SGHAT and CDR2 FQNNGV. The CDR3 extends over 18 amino acids. The CDR3 sequence is CASSLVGGFRTSGNTIYF. The CDR3 DNA reads as TGTGCCAGCAGCTTAGTGGGGGGATTTCGGACCTCTGGAAACACCATATATTTT.

V gene TRBV10-3 combines with J gene TRBJ1-5, with D tentatively TRBD1 (6 bases). In germline, CDR1 is ENHRY, CDR2 SYGVKD. The length of the CDR3 is 16 residues. The ends were cut back, 3 bases at V and 1 base at J, with 13 bases in the middle. The CDR3: CAISDWAGVSNQPQHF. CDR3 sequence (DNA): TGTGCCATCAGTGATTGGGCAGGGGTGAGCAATCAGCCCCAGCATTTT.

This sequence joins TRBV4-1 and TRBJ2-2; D call uncertain. V was shortened by 0 bases and J by 0 bases, with 14 bases between the two germline ends. Germline assignment: CDR1 MGHRA and CDR2 YSYEKL. The CDR3 spans 18 residues. CDR3 loop: CASSQDPGYYANTGELFF. The CDR3 DNA reads as TGCGCCAGCAGCCAAGATCCGGGCTATTACGCGAACACCGGGGAGCTGTTTTTT.

V usage is TRBV7-9 and J usage is TRBJ2-2; tentatively, D is TRBD1 or TRBD2 (5 bases each). V was shortened by 4 bases and J by 1 base, with 19 bases between the two germline ends. The CDR3 loop spans 18 amino acids. CDR1 is SEHNR, CDR2 FQNEAQ, per germline (reference sequence). CDR3: CASSWGNSGTVNTGELFF. CDR3 DNA sequence: TGTGCCAGCAGCTGGGGGAATTCCGGGACGGTGAACACCGGGGAGCTGTTTTTT.

The chain couples TRBV5-1 to TRBJ2-3; D might be TRBD2 (6 bases). V lost 2 bases, J lost 2 bases, and 15 bases lay in between. CDR3 size: 16 residues. Germline V gene lookup returns CDR1 SGHRS and CDR2 YFSETQ. CDR3 protein: CASSLRDFDPTDTQYF. The CDR3 nucleotides read TGCGCCAGCAGCTTAAGGGACTTCGACCCCACAGATACGCAGTATTTT.

This clone was recorded only once. The chain has TRBV2 and TRBJ2-2; D gene ambiguous. The CDR3 runs to 15 residues. V was trimmed by 11 bases and J by 5 bases, leaving 21 bases between them. CDR1 and CDR2 from the germline V gene are SNHLY and FYNNEI. The CDR3 loop reads CAHTETFLGTGELFF. The CDR3 nucleotides read TGTGCCCACACGGAGACTTTCCTTGGAACCGGGGAGCTGTTTTTT.

The chain carries TRBV4-1 and TRBJ2-5; no reliable D call. Germline CDR1 MGHRA, CDR2 YSYEKL. V lost 2 bases and J lost 2, with 6 bases in between. The CDR3 consists of 13 residues. Here the CDR3 DNA reads TGCGCCAGCAGCCAATCGGGTCAAGAGACCCAGTACTTC. Amino acid sequence: CASSQSGQETQYF.

Regarding this clone: An end of the junction does not agree with germline; a read error may underlie this. This chain joins TRBV10-3 and TRBJ2-7, with D possibly being TRBD2 (5 bases). This CDR3 is built from 13 residues. Germline CDR1 is ENHRY and CDR2 is SYGVKD. The CDR3 protein is CAINEGTTYEQYF. The DNA of the CDR3 is TGTGCCATCAATGAGGGTACTACCTACGAGCAGTACTTC.

The J gene is TRBJ2-4, the V gene TRBV5-5, with D possibly matching TRBD1 (5 bases). This CDR3 region has 16 residues. CDR1 and CDR2 from the germline V gene are SGHKS and YYEKEE (reference sequence). With 0 bases removed from V and 0 bases from J, the gap between germline ends came to 10 bases. The DNA of the CDR3 is TGTGCCAGCAGCTTGGAGGGGATCATAGCCAAAAACATTCAGTACTTC. Its protein is CASSLEGIIAKNIQYF.

The rearrangement links TRBV5-1 to TRBJ2-3; weak D call: TRBD1 (6 bases). Germline V CDR1 and CDR2: SGHRS, YFSETQ. V shed 6 bases and J shed 6 bases, with 20 bases lying between them. The CDR3 totals 15 residues. The CDR3 bases are TGCGCCAGCACCTCGGGACATTCAGCTCCGGATACGCAGTATTTT. As protein: CASTSGHSAPDTQYF. Complete variable domain (other parts from reference TRBV5-1 and TRBJ2-3): KAGVTQTPRYLIKTRGQQVTLSCSPISGHRSVSWYQQTPGQGLQFLFEYFSETQRNKGNFPGRFSGRQFSNSRSEMNVSTLELGDSALYLCASTSGHSAPDTQYFGPGTRLTVL.

The chain is built from TRBV5-1 and TRBJ2-3; perhaps TRBD2 as D (6 bases). Germline CDR1 SGHRS, CDR2 YFSETQ. The CDR3 is made up of 15 amino acids. The germline V and J ends were trimmed by 4 bases and 3 bases, with 15 bases remaining between them. CDR3 residues: CASSGGSVQTDTQYF. CDR3 DNA sequence: TGCGCCAGCAGCGGGGGGAGCGTACAGACAGATACGCAGTATTTT.

The V call is TRBV4-1, the J call TRBJ2-7; D possibly uses TRBD1 or TRBD2 (6 bases each). The CDR3 length is 15 residues. Germline lookup yields CDR1 MGHRA and CDR2 YSYEKL. The V end lost 6 bases, the J end lost 6 bases, and 21 bases lay between the germline ends. The CDR3 region has the DNA TGCGCCAGCAGTAAAACGCACGGAGGGGGGCTCGAGCAGTACTTC. It translates to CASSKTHGGGLEQYF.

This clone was counted a single time. The J gene is TRBJ2-5, the V gene TRBV30, with TRBD2 matching over 7 bases. The ends lost 8 bases at V and 3 bases at J; junction bases unmatched: 12. Germline CDR1 GTSNPN, CDR2 SVGIG (reference sequence). The CDR3 totals 14 residues. The CDR3 loop is CAQSGGADEETQYF. As DNA, the CDR3 is TGTGCCCAGTCGGGGGGTGCCGATGAAGAGACCCAGTACTTC. Drawing the rest from reference TRBV30 and TRBJ2-5, the complete variable domain is SQTIHQWPATLVQPVGSPLSLECTVEGTSNPNLYWYRQAAGRGLQLLFYSVGIGQISSEVPQNLSASRPQDRQFILSSKKLLLSDSGFYLCAQSGGADEETQYFGPGTRLLVL.

The chain couples TRBV12-3 or TRBV12-4 to TRBJ2-7, with TRBD1 as a possible D gene (6 bases). The CDR3 runs 13 residues. V gave up 1 base and J gave up 6 bases, with 10 bases separating them. CDR3 DNA sequence: TGTGCCAGCAGTTTAGACAGGGTTGCCGAGCAGTACTTC. Protein: CASSLDRVAEQYF.

As to this clone: Mismatch with germline at one junction end may stem from a read error. The sample holds other DNA sequences that translate to the same CDR3. This chain uses TRBV6-2 or TRBV6-3 with TRBJ2-2; D gene unclear. Germline V lookup: CDR1 MNHEY, CDR2 SVGEGT. The CDR3 is made up of 13 amino acids. The CDR3 is CASSYSRVGELFF. CDR3 DNA sequence: TGTGCCAGCAGCTACTCGAGAGTAGGCGAGCTGTTTTTT.

The rearrangement joins TRBV2 to TRBJ1-1; D possibly corresponds to TRBD1 (5 bases). The V and J ends lost 5 bases and 6 bases respectively, with 16 bases between them. Germline V lookup: CDR1 SNHLY, CDR2 FYNNEI. The CDR3 covers 14 residues. The CDR3 is CASSLGLLGAEAFF. The CDR3 nucleotides read TGTGCCAGCAGTCTGGGACTTCTAGGGGCTGAAGCTTTCTTT.

The V and J genes are TRBV2 and TRBJ1-1; tentative D call: TRBD1 (6 bases). V was shortened by 4 bases and J by 4 bases, with 19 bases between the two germline ends. This CDR3 is 16 amino acids long. Germline CDR1 reads SNHLY; CDR2 reads FYNNEI. The CDR3 here is CASSAEGGFLSTEAFF. CDR3 sequence (DNA): TGTGCCAGCAGTGCCGAAGGGGGTTTTTTGAGCACTGAAGCTTTCTTT.